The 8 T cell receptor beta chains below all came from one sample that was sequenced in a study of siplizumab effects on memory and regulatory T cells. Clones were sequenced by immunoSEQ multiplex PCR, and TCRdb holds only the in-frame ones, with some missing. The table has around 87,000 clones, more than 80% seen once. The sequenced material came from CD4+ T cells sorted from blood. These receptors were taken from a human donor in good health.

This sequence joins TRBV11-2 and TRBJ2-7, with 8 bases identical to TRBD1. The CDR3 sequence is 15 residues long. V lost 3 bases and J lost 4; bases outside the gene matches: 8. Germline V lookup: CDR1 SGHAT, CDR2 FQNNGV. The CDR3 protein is CASSFIRDRHYEQYF. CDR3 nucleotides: TGTGCCAGCAGCTTTATCCGGGACAGGCATTACGAGCAGTACTTC.

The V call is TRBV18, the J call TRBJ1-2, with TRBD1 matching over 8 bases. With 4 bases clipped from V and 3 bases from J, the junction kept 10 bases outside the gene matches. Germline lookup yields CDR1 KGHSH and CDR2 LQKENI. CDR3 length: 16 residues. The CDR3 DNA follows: TGTGCCAGCTCACTACCGACCAGGGGGCAAGACTATGGCTACACCTTC. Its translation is CASSLPTRGQDYGYTF.

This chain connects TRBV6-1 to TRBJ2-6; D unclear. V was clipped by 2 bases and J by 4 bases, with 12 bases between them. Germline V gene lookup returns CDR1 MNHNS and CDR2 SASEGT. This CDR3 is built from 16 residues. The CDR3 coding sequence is TGTGCCAGCAGTGAATCGTTGACCCCAGGGGCCAACGTCCTGACTTTC. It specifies CASSESLTPGANVLTF.

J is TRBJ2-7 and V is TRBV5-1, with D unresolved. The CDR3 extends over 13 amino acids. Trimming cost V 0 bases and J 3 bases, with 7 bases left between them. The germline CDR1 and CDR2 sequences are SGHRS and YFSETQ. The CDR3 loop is CASSLEVGYEQYF. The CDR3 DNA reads TGCGCCAGCAGCTTGGAGGTCGGCTACGAGCAGTACTTC.

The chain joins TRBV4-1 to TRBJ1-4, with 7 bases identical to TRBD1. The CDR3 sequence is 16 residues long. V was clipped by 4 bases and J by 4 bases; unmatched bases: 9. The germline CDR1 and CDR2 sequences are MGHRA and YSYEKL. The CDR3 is CASSPPGQRNNEKLFF. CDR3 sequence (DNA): TGCGCCAGCAGCCCCCCGGGACAGAGGAATAATGAAAAACTGTTTTTT.

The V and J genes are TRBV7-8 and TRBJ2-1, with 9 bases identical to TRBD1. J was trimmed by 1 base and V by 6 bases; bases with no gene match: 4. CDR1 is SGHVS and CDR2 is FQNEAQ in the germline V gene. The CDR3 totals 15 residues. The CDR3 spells CASRQTGGSYNEQFF. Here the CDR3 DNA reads TGTGCCAGCAGACAGACAGGGGGGTCCTACAATGAGCAGTTCTTC. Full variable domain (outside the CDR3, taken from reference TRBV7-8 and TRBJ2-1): GAGVSQSPRYKVAKRGQDVALRCDPISGHVSLFWYQQALGQGPEFLTYFQNEAQLDKSGLPSDRFFAERPEGSVSTLKIQRTQQEDSAVYLCASRQTGGSYNEQFFGPGTRLTVL.

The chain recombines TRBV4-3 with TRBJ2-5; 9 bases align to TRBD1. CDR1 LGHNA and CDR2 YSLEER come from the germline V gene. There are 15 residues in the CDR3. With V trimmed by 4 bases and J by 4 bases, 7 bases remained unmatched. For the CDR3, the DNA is TGCGCCAGCAGCCGATTAGGGACAGGGCGAGAGACCCAGTACTTC. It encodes CASSRLGTGRETQYF.

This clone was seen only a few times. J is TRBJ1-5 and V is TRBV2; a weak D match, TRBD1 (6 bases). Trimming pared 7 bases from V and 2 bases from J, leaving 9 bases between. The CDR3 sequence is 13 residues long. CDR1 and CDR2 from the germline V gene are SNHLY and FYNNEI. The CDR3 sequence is CASNRGRNQPQHF. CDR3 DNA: TGTGCCAGCAATCGGGGGCGCAATCAGCCCCAGCATTTT.